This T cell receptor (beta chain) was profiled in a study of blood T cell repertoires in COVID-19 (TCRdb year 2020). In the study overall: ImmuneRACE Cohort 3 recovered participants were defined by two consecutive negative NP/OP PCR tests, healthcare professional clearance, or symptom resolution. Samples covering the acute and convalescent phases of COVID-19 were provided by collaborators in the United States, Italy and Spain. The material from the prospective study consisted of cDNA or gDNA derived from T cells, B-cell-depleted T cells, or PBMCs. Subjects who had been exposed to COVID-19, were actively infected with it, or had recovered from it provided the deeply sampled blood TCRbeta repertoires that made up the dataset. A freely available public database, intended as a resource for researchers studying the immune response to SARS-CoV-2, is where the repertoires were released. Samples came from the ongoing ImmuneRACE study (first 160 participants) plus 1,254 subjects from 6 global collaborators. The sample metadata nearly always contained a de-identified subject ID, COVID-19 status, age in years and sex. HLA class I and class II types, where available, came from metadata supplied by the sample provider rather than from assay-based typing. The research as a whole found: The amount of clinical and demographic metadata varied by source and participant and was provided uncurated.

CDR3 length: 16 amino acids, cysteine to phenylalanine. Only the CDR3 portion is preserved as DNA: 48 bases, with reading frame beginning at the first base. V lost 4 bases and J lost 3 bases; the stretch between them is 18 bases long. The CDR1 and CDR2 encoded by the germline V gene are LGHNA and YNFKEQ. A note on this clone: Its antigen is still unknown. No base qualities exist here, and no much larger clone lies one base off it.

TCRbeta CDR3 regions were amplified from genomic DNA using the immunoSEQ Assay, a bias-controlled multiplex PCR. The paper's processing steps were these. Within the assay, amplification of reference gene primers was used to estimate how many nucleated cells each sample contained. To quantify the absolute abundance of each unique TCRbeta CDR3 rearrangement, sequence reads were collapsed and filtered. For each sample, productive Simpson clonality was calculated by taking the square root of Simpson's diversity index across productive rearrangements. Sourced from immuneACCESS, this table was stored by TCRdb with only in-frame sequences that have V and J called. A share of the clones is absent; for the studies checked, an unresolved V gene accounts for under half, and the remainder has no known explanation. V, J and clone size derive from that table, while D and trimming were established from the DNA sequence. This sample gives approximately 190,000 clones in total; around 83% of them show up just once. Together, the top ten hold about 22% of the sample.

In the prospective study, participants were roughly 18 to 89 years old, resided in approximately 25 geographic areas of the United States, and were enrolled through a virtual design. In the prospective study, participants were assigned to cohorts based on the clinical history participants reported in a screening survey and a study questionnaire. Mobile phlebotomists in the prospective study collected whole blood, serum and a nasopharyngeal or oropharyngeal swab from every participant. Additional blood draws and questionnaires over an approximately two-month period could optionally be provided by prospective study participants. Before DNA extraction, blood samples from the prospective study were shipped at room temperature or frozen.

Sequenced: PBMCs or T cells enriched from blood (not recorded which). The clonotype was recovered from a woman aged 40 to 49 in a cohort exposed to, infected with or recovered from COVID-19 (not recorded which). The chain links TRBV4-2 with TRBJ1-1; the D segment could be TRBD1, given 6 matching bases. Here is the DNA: TGTGCCAGCAGCCCCTCAAGCCCAGGGGTGGACACTGAAGCTTTCTTT. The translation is CASSPSSPGVDTEAFF.